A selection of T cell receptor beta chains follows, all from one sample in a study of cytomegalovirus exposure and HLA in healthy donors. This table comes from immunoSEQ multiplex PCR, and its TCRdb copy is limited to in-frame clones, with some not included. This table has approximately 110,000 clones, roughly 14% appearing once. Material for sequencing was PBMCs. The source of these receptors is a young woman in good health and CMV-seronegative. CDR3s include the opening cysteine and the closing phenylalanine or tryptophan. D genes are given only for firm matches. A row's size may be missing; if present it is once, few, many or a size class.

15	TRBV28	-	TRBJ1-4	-	CASSFGGRRWEKLFF	TGTGCCAGCAGTTTCGGCGGGCGACGATGGGAAAAACTGTTTTTT
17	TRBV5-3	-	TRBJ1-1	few	CARSLFRNRPSNTEAFF	TGTGCCAGAAGCTTGTTTAGGAACAGGCCGTCGAACACTGAAGCTTTCTTT
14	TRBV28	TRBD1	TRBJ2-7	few	CASSPGTGPYEQYF	TGTGCCAGCAGCCCCGGGACAGGGCCTTACGAGCAGTACTTC
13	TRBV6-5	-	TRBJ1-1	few	CASGYSSNTEAFF	TGTGCCAGCGGCTACAGCTCGAACACTGAAGCTTTCTTT
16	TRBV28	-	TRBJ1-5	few	CASSLWGAPPYQPQHF	TGTGCCAGCAGTTTATGGGGGGCTCCCCCGTATCAGCCCCAGCATTTT
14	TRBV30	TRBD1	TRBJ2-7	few	CAWSPGGGMGEQYF	TGTGCCTGGAGTCCAGGGGGCGGAATGGGGGAGCAGTACTTC
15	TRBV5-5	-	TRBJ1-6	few	CASSLAGGRGSPLHF	TGTGCCAGCAGCTTGGCCGGCGGCAGAGGATCACCCCTCCACTTT
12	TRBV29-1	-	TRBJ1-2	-	CSVGQGSYGYTF	TGCAGCGTTGGGCAGGGATCCTATGGCTACACCTTC
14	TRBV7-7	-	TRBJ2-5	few	CASSLQGGRETQYF	TGTGCCAGCAGCCTACAGGGGGGGAGGGAGACCCAGTACTTC
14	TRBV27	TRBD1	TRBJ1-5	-	CASSLGTGGQPQHF	TGTGCCAGCAGTTTAGGGACAGGGGGCCAGCCCCAGCATTTT
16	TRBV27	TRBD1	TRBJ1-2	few	CASSLLTGTGSYGYTF	TGTGCCAGCAGTTTACTGACCGGGACAGGGTCGTATGGCTACACCTTC
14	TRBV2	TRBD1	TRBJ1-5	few	CASSEDRADQPQHF	TGTGCCAGCAGTGAGGACAGGGCAGACCAGCCCCAGCATTTT
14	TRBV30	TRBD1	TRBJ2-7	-	CAQTAGGAGNEQYF	TGTGCCCAGACCGCAGGGGGCGCGGGGAACGAGCAGTACTTC
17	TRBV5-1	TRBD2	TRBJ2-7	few	CASSLGLGLAGGSEQYF	TGCGCCAGCAGCCTCGGACTGGGACTAGCGGGGGGAAGTGAGCAGTACTTC
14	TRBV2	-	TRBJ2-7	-	CASSERRLPYEQYF	TGTGCCAGCAGTGAACGCAGGTTGCCCTACGAGCAGTACTTC
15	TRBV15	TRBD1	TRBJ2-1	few	CATSSDRGTYNEQFF	TGTGCCACCAGCAGCGACAGGGGGACCTACAATGAGCAGTTCTTC
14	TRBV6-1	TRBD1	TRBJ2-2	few	CAADRDREIGELFF	TGTGCCGCCGACCGGGACAGGGAGATCGGGGAGCTGTTTTTT
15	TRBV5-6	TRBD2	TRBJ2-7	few	CASSPGAGGPYEQYF	TGTGCCAGCAGCCCTGGAGCGGGAGGTCCCTACGAGCAGTACTTC
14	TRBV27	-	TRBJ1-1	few	CASSYAGRNTEAFF	TGTGCCAGCAGTTACGCGGGACGAAACACTGAAGCTTTCTTT
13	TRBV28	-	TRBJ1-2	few	CASSLTANYGYTF	TGTGCCAGCAGTTTGACAGCTAACTATGGCTACACCTTC
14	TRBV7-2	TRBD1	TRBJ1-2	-	CASSLGGTGEGYTF	TGTGCCAGCAGCTTAGGGGGGACAGGGGAAGGCTACACCTTC
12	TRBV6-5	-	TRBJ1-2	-	CASSSTRIGYTF	TGTGCCAGCAGTTCTACGCGCATTGGCTACACCTTC
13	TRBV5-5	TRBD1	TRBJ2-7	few	CASSSGQIYEQYF	TGTGCCAGCAGCTCGGGACAGATCTACGAGCAGTACTTC
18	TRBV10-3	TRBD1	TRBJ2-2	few	CAISAAGGDLLNTGELFF	TGTGCCATCAGTGCGGCAGGGGGCGATCTCTTGAACACCGGGGAGCTGTTTTTT
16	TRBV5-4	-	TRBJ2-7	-	CASSLGPSSVGSEQYF	TGTGCCAGCAGCTTGGGACCTAGCAGCGTTGGTTCCGAGCAGTACTTC
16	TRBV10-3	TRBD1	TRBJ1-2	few	CAISESAQGSNYGYTF	TGTGCCATCAGTGAGTCAGCACAGGGGTCTAACTATGGCTACACCTTC
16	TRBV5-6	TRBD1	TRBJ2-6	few	CASSDRGPPGANVLTF	TGTGCCAGCAGCGACAGGGGGCCCCCTGGGGCCAACGTCCTGACTTTC
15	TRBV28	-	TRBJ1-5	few	CASSPRGGPNQPQHF	TGTGCCAGCAGCCCTAGGGGGGGCCCCAATCAGCCCCAGCATTTT
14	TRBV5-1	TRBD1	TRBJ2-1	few	CASSSQGVDNEQFF	TGCGCCAGCAGCTCACAGGGGGTTGACAATGAGCAGTTCTTC
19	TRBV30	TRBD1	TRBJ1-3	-	CAWSAATGSREFSGNTIYF	TGTGCCTGGAGTGCCGCGACAGGGTCGCGGGAATTCTCTGGAAACACCATATATTTT
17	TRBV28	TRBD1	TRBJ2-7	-	CASSHHSGQGARYEQYF	TGTGCCAGCAGTCATCACTCGGGACAGGGGGCGCGCTACGAGCAGTACTTC
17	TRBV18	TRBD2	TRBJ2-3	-	CASSLLAGGPDTDTQYF	TGTGCCAGCTCACTTCTGGCGGGAGGGCCCGACACAGATACGCAGTATTTT
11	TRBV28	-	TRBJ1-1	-	CASTGNTEAFF	TGTGCCAGTACAGGGAACACTGAAGCTTTCTTT
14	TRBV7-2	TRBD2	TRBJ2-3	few	CASSSSGVTDTQYF	TGTGCCAGCAGCTCTAGCGGGGTCACAGATACGCAGTATTTT
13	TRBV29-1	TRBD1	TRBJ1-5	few	CSVTQGPNQPQHF	TGCAGCGTGACACAGGGGCCAAATCAGCCCCAGCATTTT
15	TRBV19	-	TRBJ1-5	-	CASTSRLSGGQPQHF	TGTGCCAGTACCTCCCGGTTATCGGGGGGTCAGCCCCAGCATTTT
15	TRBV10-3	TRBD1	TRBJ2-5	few	CAIRTNRGEEETQYF	TGTGCCATCAGAACAAACAGGGGGGAAGAAGAGACCCAGTACTTC
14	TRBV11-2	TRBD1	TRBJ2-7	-	CASSVGQGFYEQYF	TGTGCCAGCAGCGTGGGACAGGGGTTCTACGAGCAGTACTTC
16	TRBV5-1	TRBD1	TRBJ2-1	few	CASSQHGGQTVNEQFF	TGCGCCAGCAGCCAACATGGGGGACAGACGGTCAATGAGCAGTTCTTC
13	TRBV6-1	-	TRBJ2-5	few	CASSPIWAETQYF	TGTGCCAGCAGCCCTATCTGGGCAGAGACCCAGTACTTC
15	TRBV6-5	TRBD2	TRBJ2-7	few	CASRGGTSGSYEQYF	TGTGCCAGCAGGGGAGGTACTAGCGGCTCCTACGAGCAGTACTTC
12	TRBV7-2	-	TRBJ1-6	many	CASSLGLEPLHF	TGTGCCAGCAGCTTAGGACTAGAGCCCCTCCACTTT
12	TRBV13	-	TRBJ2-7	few	CASSRGAGEQYF	TGTGCCAGCAGCCGAGGGGCGGGGGAGCAGTACTTC
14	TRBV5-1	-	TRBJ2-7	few	CASSLETVGYEQYF	TGCGCCAGCAGCTTGGAGACAGTTGGCTACGAGCAGTACTTC
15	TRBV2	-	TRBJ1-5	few	CASSESRGRNQPQHF	TGTGCCAGCAGTGAAAGCAGGGGCCGCAATCAGCCCCAGCATTTT
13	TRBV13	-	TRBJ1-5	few	CASSLSRAQPQHF	TGTGCCAGCAGCTTAAGCAGGGCTCAGCCCCAGCATTTT
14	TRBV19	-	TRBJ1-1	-	CASSTTGLNTEAFF	TGTGCCAGTAGTACAACAGGGCTGAACACTGAAGCTTTCTTT
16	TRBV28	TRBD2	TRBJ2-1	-	CASSLLTSGGDDEQFF	TGTGCCAGCAGTTTGTTGACTAGCGGGGGGGATGATGAGCAGTTCTTC
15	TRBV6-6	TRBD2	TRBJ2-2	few	CASSRGTTRSGELFF	TGTGCCAGCAGCCGAGGGACTACCCGATCCGGGGAGCTGTTTTTT
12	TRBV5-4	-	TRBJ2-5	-	CASSAPAETQYF	TGTGCCAGCAGCGCCCCTGCGGAGACCCAGTACTTC